Below, 17 T cell receptor beta chains from the same sample are listed, as sequenced in a study of early T cells in non-severe SARS-CoV-2 infection. Using its own MiXCR run on the 5' RACE reads, TCRdb lists one record per CDR3 protein. The table has tens of thousands of distinct CDR3 sequences, about 15% seen once. Material for sequencing was whole blood. The receptors here all came from an adult who was a healthcare worker with PCR-confirmed SARS-CoV-2 infection or an uninfected control (not recorded which).

This clonotype was detected ten times or more. The CDR3 DNA reads as TGTGCCAGCAGCCCCGGAGACTCCTACGAGCAGTACTTC. Translated, it gives CASSPGDSYEQYF. The rearrangement joins TRBV5-5 to TRBJ2-7; no clear D. Per the germline V gene, CDR1 is SGHKS and CDR2 is YYEKEE (reference sequence). This CDR3 is 13 amino acids long. Trimming pared 4 bases from V and 0 bases from J, leaving 8 bases between.

This clonotype showed up just a few times. The chain uses TRBV28 and TRBJ2-7, with unresolved D. CDR3 length equals 13 residues. The germline V gene encodes CDR1 MDHEN and CDR2 SYDVKM. The V end lost 10 bases, the J end lost 2 bases, and 15 bases lay between the germline ends. The CDR3 loop is CATLPRGTYEQYF. CDR3 in DNA: TGTGCCACCCTCCCTCGCGGAACCTACGAGCAGTACTTC.

A few counts support this clonotype. The chain links TRBV7-8 to TRBJ1-6; D not resolved. Germline V gene data show CDR1 as SGHVS and CDR2 as FQNEAQ. The CDR3 has 15 amino acids. V was pared by 2 bases and J by 8 bases, with 13 bases between. This CDR3 is CASSLILSWDSPLHF. In nucleotides, the CDR3 is TGTGCCAGCAGCTTAATTCTGAGTTGGGATTCACCCCTCCACTTT. Using reference TRBV7-8 and TRBJ1-6 for the parts outside the CDR3, the full variable domain is GAGVSQSPRYKVAKRGQDVALRCDPISGHVSLFWYQQALGQGPEFLTYFQNEAQLDKSGLPSDRFFAERPEGSVSTLKIQRTQQEDSAVYLCASSLILSWDSPLHFGNGTRLTVT.

This sequence joins TRBV7-3 and TRBJ1-6, with D unclear. V lost 2 bases to trimming and J lost 9 bases, with 8 bases between them. Germline-derived CDR1 and CDR2 are SGHTA and FQGTGA. The CDR3 is made up of 13 amino acids. The CDR3 loop is CASSLSWISPLHF. CDR3 sequence (DNA): TGTGCCAGCAGCTTATCCTGGATTTCACCCCTCCACTTT. Full variable domain (missing parts from reference TRBV7-3 and TRBJ1-6): GAGVSQTPSNKVTEKGKYVELRCDPISGHTALYWYRQSLGQGPEFLIYFQGTGAADDSGLPNDRFFAVRPEGSVSTLKIQRTERGDSAVYLCASSLSWISPLHFGNGTRLTVT.

In this sample, this clonotype turned up a few times. The CDR3 reads CASSRGWTISGANVLTF. In nucleotides, the CDR3 is TGCGCCAGCAGCCGGGGGTGGACCATCTCTGGGGCCAACGTCCTGACTTTC. V usage is TRBV5-1 and J usage is TRBJ2-6; a weak D match, TRBD2 (6 bases). The CDR3 has 17 amino acids. CDR1 and CDR2 (germline): SGHRS, YFSETQ. V was shortened by 4 bases and J by 0 bases, with 14 bases between the two germline ends.

This clonotype has just a few counts. The rearrangement joins TRBV7-9 to TRBJ2-7; the D gene could be TRBD1 or TRBD2 (5 bases each). Per germline, CDR1 SEHNR and CDR2 FQNEAQ (reference sequence). This CDR3 comprises 14 residues. Trimming removed 5 bases at V and 2 bases at J, with 13 bases between. This chain's CDR3 is CASSLRDGAYEQYF. DNA for the CDR3: TGTGCCAGCAGCCTCCGGGACGGAGCCTACGAGCAGTACTTC.

V is TRBV19 and J is TRBJ2-2; unclear D gene. The CDR3 sequence is 14 residues long. Germline loops: CDR1 LNHDA, CDR2 SQIVND (reference sequence). The V gene lost 8 bases and the J gene lost 3 bases, with 13 bases spanning the gap. As DNA, the CDR3 is TGTGCCAGTGAATCCCTAGGTCACACCGGGGAGCTGTTTTTT. Amino acid sequence: CASESLGHTGELFF.

The CDR3 loop reads CASTRHATNEKLFF. CDR3 DNA: TGTGCCAGCACCAGACATGCAACTAATGAAAAACTGTTTTTT. This rearrangement joins TRBV2 to TRBJ1-4; D unclear. The germline gives CDR1 SNHLY, CDR2 FYNNEI. CDR3 length: 14 residues. V was clipped by 7 bases and J by 0 bases, with 9 bases between them.

A few counts support this clonotype. The rearrangement links TRBV7-2 to TRBJ2-7; 8 bases align to TRBD2. The CDR3 is 13 residues long. Germline assignment: CDR1 SGHTA and CDR2 FQGNSA. V gave up 6 bases and J gave up 2 bases; unmatched junction bases: 3. In nucleotides, the CDR3 is TGTGCCAGCAGGGGAGCGGGAGCCTACGAGCAGTACTTC. Protein: CASRGAGAYEQYF.

Comments on this clonotype: At one end the junction does not follow the germline gene, possibly because of a read error. This rearrangement joins TRBV20-1 to TRBJ2-6; D is uncertain. CDR1 and CDR2 (germline): DFQATT, SNEGSKA (reference sequence). The CDR3 length is 17 residues. Written as DNA, the CDR3 is TGCAGTGCTAGGCATCGGGCATCCATCTCTGGGACCAACGTCCTGACTTTC. It specifies CSARHRASISGTNVLTF.

This clonotype was observed many times. The gene calls are TRBV29-1 and TRBJ2-2, with 7 bases fitting TRBD1. Germline CDR1 and CDR2: SQVTM and ANQGSEA. The CDR3 spans 14 residues. V shed 6 bases, J shed 0 bases, and the junction held 4 bases outside the gene matches. Here the CDR3 reads CSVRTGANTGELFF. The CDR3 DNA is TGCAGCGTCCGGACAGGAGCGAACACCGGGGAGCTGTTTTTT.

This clonotype has a handful of counts. The CDR3 reads CASSLGPAGGSYEQYF. The CDR3 nucleotides are TGTGCCAGCAGCTTAGGCCCGGCAGGGGGATCCTACGAGCAGTACTTC. The chain employs TRBV13 and TRBJ2-7, with TRBD1 identical over 7 bases. V dropped 0 bases and J dropped 1; count of bases not matched to a gene: 6. CDR1 and CDR2 (germline): PRHDT, FYEKMQ (reference sequence). The CDR3 is 16 amino acids.

A few counts support this clonotype. The gene calls are TRBV6-1 and TRBJ1-1; weak D call: TRBD1 (5 bases). This CDR3 comprises 13 residues. Germline loops: CDR1 MNHNS, CDR2 SASEGT. Trimming stripped 4 bases from V and 3 bases from J, with 9 bases between. The CDR3 sequence is CASSAGRHTEAFF. CDR3 DNA: TGTGCCAGCAGTGCAGGGCGACACACTGAAGCTTTCTTT.

This clonotype has ten or more counts. The chain employs TRBV27 and TRBJ2-1; 7 nucleotides match TRBD1. The germline V gene encodes CDR1 MNHEY and CDR2 SMNVEV (reference sequence). The CDR3 has 15 residues. V shed 6 bases and J 9 bases; nucleotides not matched to a gene: 14. The CDR3 is CASSLTGFRYSEQFF. CDR3 DNA: TGTGCCAGCAGCCTGACAGGGTTTCGGTATAGTGAGCAGTTCTTC.

This chain connects TRBV7-9 to TRBJ2-1; 9 positions match TRBD1. The CDR3 is made up of 15 amino acids. The V and J ends lost 2 bases and 5 bases, in that order; junction bases with no gene match: 4. Germline CDR1 reads SEHNR; CDR2 reads FQNEAQ (reference sequence). In nucleotides, the CDR3 is TGTGCCAGCAGCTTATTGGGACAGGGAGACAATGAGCAGTTCTTC. Residues: CASSLLGQGDNEQFF.

This clonotype has a count of ten or more. The chain recombines TRBV20-1 with TRBJ1-1; no firm D call. There are 13 residues in the CDR3. Trimming cost V 1 base and J 0 bases, with 6 bases left between them. From germline, CDR1 is DFQATT and CDR2 SNEGSKA (reference sequence). CDR3 nucleotides: TGCAGTGCTAGAGGGCAGTTGAACACTGAAGCTTTCTTT. Its translation is CSARGQLNTEAFF.

This clonotype was counted many times. This chain links TRBV5-1 with TRBJ2-7, with 8 bases that match TRBD1. The CDR3 contains 15 residues. CDR1 is SGHRS, CDR2 YFSETQ, per germline. J gave up 5 bases and V 3 bases, and 10 bases lay outside the gene matches. CDR3 protein: CASSWSRDRRHEQYF. The DNA of the CDR3 is TGCGCCAGCAGCTGGAGCCGGGACAGGAGACACGAGCAGTACTTC. Full variable domain (remainder filled in from reference TRBV5-1 and TRBJ2-7): KAGVTQTPRYLIKTRGQQVTLSCSPISGHRSVSWYQQTPGQGLQFLFEYFSETQRNKGNFPGRFSGRQFSNSRSEMNVSTLELGDSALYLCASSWSRDRRHEQYFGPGTRLTVT.